What follows describes a single TCR beta chain. The sample belongs to a study of blood T cell repertoires in COVID-19. Study details: From T cells, B-cell-depleted T cells, or PBMCs came the material, which was cDNA or gDNA.

V was cut by 5 bases and J by 2 bases, with 4 bases left in between. Germline loops: CDR1 SGHAT, CDR2 FQNNGV. This CDR3 has 13 amino acids. Clones were sequenced by immunoSEQ multiplex PCR, and TCRdb holds only the in-frame ones, with some missing. The sample lists 150,000 to 200,000 clones, about 87% occurring once. The material sequenced was peripheral blood. This TCR derives from a woman in her forties or fifties with acute or convalescent COVID-19. The rearrangement joins TRBV11-2 to TRBJ2-6; no definite D call. CDR3 bases: TGTGCCAGCAGCCAGGCTGGGGCCAACGTCCTGACTTTC. As protein: CASSQAGANVLTF.